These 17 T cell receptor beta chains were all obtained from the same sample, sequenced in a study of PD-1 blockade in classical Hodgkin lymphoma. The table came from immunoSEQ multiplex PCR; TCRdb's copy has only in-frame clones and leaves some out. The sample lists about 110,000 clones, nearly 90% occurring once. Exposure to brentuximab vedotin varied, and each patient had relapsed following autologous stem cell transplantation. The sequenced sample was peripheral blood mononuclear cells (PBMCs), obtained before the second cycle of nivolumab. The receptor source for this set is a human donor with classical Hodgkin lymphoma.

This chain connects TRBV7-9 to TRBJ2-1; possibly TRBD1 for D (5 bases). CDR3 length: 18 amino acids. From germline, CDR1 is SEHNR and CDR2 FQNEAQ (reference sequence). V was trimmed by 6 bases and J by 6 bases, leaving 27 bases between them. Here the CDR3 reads CASSQGRLGGPSRNEQFF. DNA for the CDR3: TGTGCCAGCAGTCAGGGTCGGCTGGGCGGCCCTTCCCGCAATGAGCAGTTCTTC.

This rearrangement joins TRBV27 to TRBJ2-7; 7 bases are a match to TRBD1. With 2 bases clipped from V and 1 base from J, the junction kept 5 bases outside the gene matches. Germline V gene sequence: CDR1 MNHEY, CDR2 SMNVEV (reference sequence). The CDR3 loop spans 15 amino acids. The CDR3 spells CASSLEGDSSYEQYF. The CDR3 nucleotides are TGTGCCAGCAGTTTAGAGGGGGACAGTTCCTACGAGCAGTACTTC.

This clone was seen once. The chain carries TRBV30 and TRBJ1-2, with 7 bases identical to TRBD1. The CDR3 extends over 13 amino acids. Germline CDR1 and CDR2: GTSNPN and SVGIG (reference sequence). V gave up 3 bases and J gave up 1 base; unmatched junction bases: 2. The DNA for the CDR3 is TGTGCCTGGAGCCAGGGGGTTAACTATGGCTACACCTTC. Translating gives CAWSQGVNYGYTF.

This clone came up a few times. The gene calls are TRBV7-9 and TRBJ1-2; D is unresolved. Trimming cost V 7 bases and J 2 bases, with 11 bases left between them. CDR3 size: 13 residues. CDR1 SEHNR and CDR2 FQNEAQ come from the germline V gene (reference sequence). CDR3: CASIPDGNYGYTF. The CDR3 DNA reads TGTGCCAGCATCCCGGACGGAAACTATGGCTACACCTTC.

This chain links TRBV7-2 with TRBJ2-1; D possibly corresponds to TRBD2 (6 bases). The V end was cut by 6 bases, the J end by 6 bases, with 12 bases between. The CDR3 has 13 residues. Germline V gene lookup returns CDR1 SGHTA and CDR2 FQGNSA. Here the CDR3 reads CASRSGPGNEQFF. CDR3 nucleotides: TGTGCCAGCAGGAGCGGGCCGGGCAATGAGCAGTTCTTC.

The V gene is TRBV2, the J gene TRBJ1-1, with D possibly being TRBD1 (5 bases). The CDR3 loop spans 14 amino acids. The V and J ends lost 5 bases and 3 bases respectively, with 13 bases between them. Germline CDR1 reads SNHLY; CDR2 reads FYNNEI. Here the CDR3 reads CASSSELGDTEAFF. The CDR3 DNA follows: TGTGCCAGCAGTAGCGAATTGGGGGACACTGAAGCTTTCTTT.

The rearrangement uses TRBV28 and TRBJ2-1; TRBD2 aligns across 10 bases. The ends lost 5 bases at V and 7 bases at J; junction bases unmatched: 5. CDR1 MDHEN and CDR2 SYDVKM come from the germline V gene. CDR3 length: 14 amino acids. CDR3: CASSLSGRVNEQFF. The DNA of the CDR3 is TGTGCCAGCAGTCTCAGCGGGAGGGTAAATGAGCAGTTCTTC. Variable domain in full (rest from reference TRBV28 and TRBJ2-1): DVKVTQSSRYLVKRTGEKVFLECVQDMDHENMFWYRQDPGLGLRLIYFSYDVKMKEKGDIPEGYSVSREKKERFSLILESASTNQTSMYLCASSLSGRVNEQFFGPGTRLTVL.

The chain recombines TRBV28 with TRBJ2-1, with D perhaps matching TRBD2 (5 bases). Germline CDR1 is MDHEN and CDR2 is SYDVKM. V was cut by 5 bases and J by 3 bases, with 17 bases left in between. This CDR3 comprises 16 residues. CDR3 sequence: CASSRAAILGYNEQFF. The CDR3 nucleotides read TGTGCCAGCAGTCGAGCTGCCATACTAGGCTACAATGAGCAGTTCTTC.

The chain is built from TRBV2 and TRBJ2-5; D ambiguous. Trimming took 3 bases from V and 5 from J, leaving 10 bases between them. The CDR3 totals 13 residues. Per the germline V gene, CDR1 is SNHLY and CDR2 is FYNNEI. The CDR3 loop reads CASSESGAETQYF. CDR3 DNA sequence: TGTGCCAGCAGTGAGTCGGGCGCGGAGACCCAGTACTTC.

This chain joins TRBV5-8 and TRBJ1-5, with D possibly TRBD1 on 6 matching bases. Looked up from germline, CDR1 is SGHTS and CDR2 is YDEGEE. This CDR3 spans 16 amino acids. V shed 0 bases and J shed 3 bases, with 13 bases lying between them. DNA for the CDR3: TGTGCCAGCAGCTTGGGTTCGGGGGGCGACAATCAGCCCCAGCATTTT. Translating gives CASSLGSGGDNQPQHF.

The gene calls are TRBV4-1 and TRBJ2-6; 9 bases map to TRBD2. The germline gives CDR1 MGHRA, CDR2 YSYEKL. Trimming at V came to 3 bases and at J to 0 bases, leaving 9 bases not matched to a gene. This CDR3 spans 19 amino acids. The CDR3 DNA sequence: TGCGCCAGCAGCCAGGGACTAGCCGTTTACACCTCTGGGGCCAACGTCCTGACTTTC. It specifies CASSQGLAVYTSGANVLTF.

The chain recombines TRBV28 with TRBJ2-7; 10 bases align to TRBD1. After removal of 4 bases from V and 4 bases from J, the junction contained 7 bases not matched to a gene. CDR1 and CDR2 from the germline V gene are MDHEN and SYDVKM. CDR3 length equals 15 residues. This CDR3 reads CASSSRQGARYEQYF. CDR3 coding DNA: TGTGCCAGCAGTTCCAGACAGGGGGCGCGATACGAGCAGTACTTC. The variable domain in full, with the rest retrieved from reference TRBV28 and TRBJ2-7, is DVKVTQSSRYLVKRTGEKVFLECVQDMDHENMFWYRQDPGLGLRLIYFSYDVKMKEKGDIPEGYSVSREKKERFSLILESASTNQTSMYLCASSSRQGARYEQYFGPGTRLTVT.

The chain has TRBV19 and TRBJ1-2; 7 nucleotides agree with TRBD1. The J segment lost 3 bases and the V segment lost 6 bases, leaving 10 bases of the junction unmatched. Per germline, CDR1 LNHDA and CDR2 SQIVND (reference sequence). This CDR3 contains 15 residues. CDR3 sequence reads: CASRATETGDYGYTF. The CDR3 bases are TGTGCCAGTAGGGCTACTGAAACAGGGGACTATGGCTACACCTTC.

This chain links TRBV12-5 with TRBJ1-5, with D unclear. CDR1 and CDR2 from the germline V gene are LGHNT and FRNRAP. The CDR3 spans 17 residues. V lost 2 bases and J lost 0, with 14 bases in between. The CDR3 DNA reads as TGTGCTAGTGGTTTGAAGGATGGGTCCTATAGCAATCAGCCCCAGCATTTT. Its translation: CASGLKDGSYSNQPQHF.

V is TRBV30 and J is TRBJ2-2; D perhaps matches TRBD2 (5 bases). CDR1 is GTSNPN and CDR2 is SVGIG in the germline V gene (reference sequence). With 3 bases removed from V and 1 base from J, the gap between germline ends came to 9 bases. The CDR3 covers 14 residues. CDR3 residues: CAWRDYMNTGELFF. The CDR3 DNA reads TGTGCCTGGAGAGACTACATGAACACCGGGGAGCTGTTTTTT.

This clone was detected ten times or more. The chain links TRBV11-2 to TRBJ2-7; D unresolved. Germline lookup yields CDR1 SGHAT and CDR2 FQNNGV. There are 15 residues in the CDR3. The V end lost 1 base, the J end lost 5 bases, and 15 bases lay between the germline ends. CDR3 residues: CASSLGHPPRDEQYF. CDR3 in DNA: TGTGCCAGCAGCTTAGGGCACCCTCCGAGAGACGAGCAGTACTTC.

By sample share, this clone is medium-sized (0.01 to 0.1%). The CDR3 DNA follows: TGTGCCACCTCTCGGAATGGGGCTGAAGCTTTCTTT. It yields the protein CATSRNGAEAFF. The chain uses TRBV21-1 and TRBJ1-1. TRBV21-1 is a listed pseudogene. CDR3 size: 12 residues.